The 32 T cell receptor beta chains given below trace back to one sample, sequenced in a study of CD4 T cells in relation to SARS-CoV-2 and coronaviruses. The protocol was immunoSEQ multiplex PCR, while the TCRdb copy is restricted to in-frame clones and leaves out a portion. The table shows approximately 25,000 clones, with 76% occurring only once. Before the COVID-19 pandemic, during about 2011-2019, CD4+ T cells were taken from unexposed donors. CD4+ T cells were isolated from the cells after about nine days of culture. These receptors are not linked to any known antigen. Specimen: CD4+ T cells from PBMCs, cultured in vitro. The receptor source for this set is a human donor in good health.

This chain connects TRBV24-1 to TRBJ1-3; D call uncertain. Germline CDR1 and CDR2: KGHDR and SFDVKD. The CDR3 loop spans 16 amino acids. The V end was cut by 2 bases, the J end by 6 bases, with 16 bases between. The CDR3 loop reads CATSDYAPPGENTIYF. In DNA form, the CDR3 reads TGTGCCACCAGTGATTATGCCCCGCCGGGTGAAAACACCATATATTTT.

J is TRBJ2-2 and V is TRBV7-3; 10 bases map to TRBD2. J gave up 6 bases and V 4 bases, and 8 bases lay outside the gene matches. This CDR3 region has 16 residues. In germline, CDR1 is SGHTA, CDR2 FQGTGA. The CDR3 sequence: CASSSRSGRASGELFF. CDR3 nucleotides: TGTGCCAGCAGCTCTAGGAGCGGGAGGGCCTCCGGGGAGCTGTTTTTT. Full variable domain (outside the CDR3, taken from reference TRBV7-3 and TRBJ2-2): GAGVSQTPSNKVTEKGKYVELRCDPISGHTALYWYRQSLGQGPEFLIYFQGTGAADDSGLPNDRFFAVRPEGSVSTLKIQRTERGDSAVYLCASSSRSGRASGELFFGEGSRLTVL.

This sequence joins TRBV6-6 and TRBJ1-1; 7 bases agree with TRBD1. There are 16 residues in the CDR3. After removal of 2 bases from V and 2 bases from J, the junction contained 8 bases not matched to a gene. Germline lookup yields CDR1 MNHNY and CDR2 SVGAGI (reference sequence). The CDR3 nucleotides read TGTGCCAGCAGTTACACCCAAGGGACAGCCAACACTGAAGCTTTCTTT. This gives the protein CASSYTQGTANTEAFF.

In its sample, this clone was seen a few times. This chain joins TRBV11-2 and TRBJ2-1; 14 bases align to TRBD2. J lost 9 bases, V lost 5 bases, and 9 bases had no gene match. The CDR3 totals 16 residues. Germline-derived CDR1 and CDR2 are SGHAT and FQNNGV. The CDR3 reads CASSNSGTSGSFEQFF. CDR3 sequence (DNA): TGTGCCAGCAGCAATTCCGGGACTAGCGGGAGCTTTGAGCAGTTCTTC.

This clone was seen only a few times. The rearrangement links TRBV25-1 to TRBJ2-1; a possible D gene is TRBD2 (6 bases). Per the germline V gene, CDR1 is MGHDK and CDR2 is SYGVNS. V lost 3 bases and J lost 15, with 12 bases in between. This CDR3 is built from 11 residues. The CDR3 reads CASSDRELLFF. The CDR3 region has the DNA TGTGCCAGCAGTGACCGGGAGCTCCTGTTCTTC. The variable domain in full, completed from reference TRBV25-1 and TRBJ2-1, reads EADIYQTPRYLVIGTGKKITLECSQTMGHDKMYWYQQDPGMELHLIHYSYGVNSTEKGDLSSESTVSRIRTEHFPLTLESARPSHTSQYLCASSDRELLFFGPGTRLTVL.

This clone was seen just once. The chain links TRBV6-5 to TRBJ2-2; D assignment may be TRBD1 or TRBD2 (6 bases each). Germline CDR1 is MNHEY and CDR2 is SVGAGI. There are 14 residues in the CDR3. Trimming pared 6 bases from V and 5 bases from J, leaving 13 bases between. In nucleotides, the CDR3 is TGTGCCAGCAGCGTAGAGGGGGGAACCGGGGAGCTGTTTTTT. Its translation: CASSVEGGTGELFF.

The chain combines TRBV12-3 or TRBV12-4 with TRBJ1-1; D is unclear. The V end lost 6 bases, the J end lost 3 bases, and 11 bases lay between the germline ends. The CDR3 loop spans 13 amino acids. The CDR3 nucleotides are TGTGCCAGCAGCCGCCTCCGTGACACTGAAGCTTTCTTT. Translated: CASSRLRDTEAFF.

The CDR3 DNA reads TGTGCCAGCAGCTTAGGGGATTCACCCCTCCACTTT. It translates to CASSLGDSPLHF. This chain joins TRBV7-9 and TRBJ1-6; D is undetermined. Trimming removed 1 base at V and 8 bases at J, with 3 bases between. The germline CDR1 and CDR2 sequences are SEHNR and FQNEAQ (reference sequence). The CDR3 sequence is 12 residues long.

V usage is TRBV12-5 and J usage is TRBJ2-4, with D tentatively TRBD1 (6 bases). CDR1 is LGHNT and CDR2 is FRNRAP in the germline V gene. Deletions cut 1 base from V and 3 bases from J, with 13 bases between. The CDR3 has 16 residues. CDR3: CASGLGEGEIKNIQYF. CDR3 bases: TGTGCTAGTGGTTTGGGCGAGGGGGAGATCAAAAACATTCAGTACTTC.

The chain has TRBV25-1 and TRBJ1-1, with D possibly matching TRBD1 (6 bases). The germline V and J ends were trimmed by 7 bases and 1 base, with 10 bases remaining between them. Per germline, CDR1 MGHDK and CDR2 SYGVNS. The CDR3 has 13 residues. CDR3 sequence (DNA): TGTGCCAGCAATCGACAGGAGAACACTGAAGCTTTCTTT. Translated, it gives CASNRQENTEAFF.

J is TRBJ2-1 and V is TRBV27; TRBD1 matches at 12 bases. The germline CDR1 and CDR2 sequences are MNHEY and SMNVEV (reference sequence). This CDR3 contains 14 residues. Losses at the gene ends were 6 bases for V and 9 bases for J; bases not matched to a gene: 6. The CDR3 DNA follows: TGTGCCAGCAGGGGACAGGGGGCGAACGGTGAGCAGTTCTTC. This gives the protein CASRGQGANGEQFF.

The V gene is TRBV3-1 (or the pseudogene TRBV3-2), the J gene TRBJ2-1, with D perhaps being TRBD1 or TRBD2 (5 bases each). Germline V gene lookup returns CDR1 LGHDT and CDR2 YNNKEL (reference sequence). This CDR3 comprises 14 residues. Trimming cost V 0 bases and J 6 bases, with 9 bases left between them. DNA for the CDR3: TGTGCCAGCAGCCAAGATCCGGGACGCAATGAGCAGTTCTTC. Amino acids: CASSQDPGRNEQFF.

The rearrangement joins TRBV5-5 to TRBJ2-1; TRBD2 is a possible D gene (6 bases). The V and J ends lost 4 bases and 10 bases respectively, with 12 bases between them. The CDR3 is 12 amino acids. Germline values: CDR1 SGHKS, CDR2 YYEKEE (reference sequence). In DNA form, the CDR3 reads TGTGCCAGCAGCCCCCTTGGGAGGGAGCAGTTCTTC. This encodes CASSPLGREQFF.

V usage is TRBV5-1 and J usage is TRBJ1-1; D is unresolved. The CDR3 covers 12 residues. CDR1 and CDR2 from the germline V gene are SGHRS and YFSETQ. V was cut by 3 bases and J by 5 bases, with 8 bases left in between. In nucleotides, the CDR3 is TGCGCCAGCAGCTATCTTGGGACTGAAGCTTTCTTT. As protein: CASSYLGTEAFF.

The chain couples TRBV5-1 to TRBJ2-1, with D unresolved. Looked up from germline, CDR1 is SGHRS and CDR2 is YFSETQ. The V end was cut by 2 bases, the J end by 9 bases, with 18 bases between. This CDR3 comprises 15 residues. The DNA of the CDR3 is TGCGCCAGCAGCTTCTCACCCAATACGAAGGGTGAGCAGTTCTTC. Translated, it gives CASSFSPNTKGEQFF.

V usage is TRBV6-1 and J usage is TRBJ2-1; 7 nucleotides line up with TRBD2. The CDR3 extends over 16 amino acids. The ends lost 2 bases at V and 6 bases at J; junction bases unmatched: 10. The V gene's germline CDR1 is MNHNS and CDR2 SASEGT. The chain's CDR3 is CASSEPGREITNEQFF. The CDR3 nucleotides are TGTGCCAGCAGTGAACCGGGGAGGGAAATCACCAATGAGCAGTTCTTC.

This sequence joins TRBV9 and TRBJ1-1; 8 nucleotides match TRBD1. This CDR3 spans 14 amino acids. Trimming at V came to 4 bases and at J to 2 bases, leaving 4 bases not matched to a gene. CDR1 SGDLS and CDR2 YYNGEE come from the germline V gene. This chain's CDR3 is CASSPDRGNTEAFF. The CDR3, as DNA: TGTGCCAGCAGCCCCGACAGGGGCAACACTGAAGCTTTCTTT.

DNA for the CDR3: TGTGCCAGCAGCGCTGGGGTAGAAGTGGGCGGCTACACCTTC. This sequence encodes CASSAGVEVGGYTF. The V and J genes are TRBV9 and TRBJ1-2, with unresolved D. The CDR3 runs to 14 residues. V was cut by 3 bases and J by 8 bases, with 17 bases left in between. Germline loops: CDR1 SGDLS, CDR2 YYNGEE.

The V gene is TRBV6-5, the J gene TRBJ2-7; possible D gene TRBD2, 5 bases. Germline V gene lookup returns CDR1 MNHEY and CDR2 SVGAGI. The CDR3 covers 11 residues. Between the trimmed V and J ends, which lost 7 bases and 5 bases, there was a span of 9 bases. The DNA for the CDR3 is TGTGCCAGCATCGTTAGCGACGAGCAGTACTTC. Translating gives CASIVSDEQYF.

V usage is TRBV5-5 and J usage is TRBJ2-1; weak D call: TRBD2 (5 bases). This CDR3 comprises 13 residues. Between the trimmed V and J ends, which lost 0 bases and 9 bases, there was a span of 10 bases. Germline V gives CDR1 SGHKS, CDR2 YYEKEE (reference sequence). CDR3 region: CASSLGTLIEQFF. The DNA for the CDR3 is TGTGCCAGCAGCTTGGGGACTCTCATTGAGCAGTTCTTC.

V gene TRBV6-2 or TRBV6-3 combines with J gene TRBJ2-4; D might be TRBD2 (5 bases). This CDR3 is 14 amino acids long. Germline V CDR1 and CDR2: MNHEY, SVGEGT. V gave up 2 bases and J gave up 1 base, with 6 bases separating them. CDR3 residues: CASSYGGAKNIQYF. DNA of the CDR3: TGTGCCAGCAGTTACGGAGGTGCCAAAAACATTCAGTACTTC.

V and J are TRBV7-2 and TRBJ2-3; 11 bases agree with TRBD2. The germline V gene encodes CDR1 SGHTA and CDR2 FQGNSA. CDR3 length equals 17 residues. J gave up 2 bases and V 1 base, and 5 bases lay outside the gene matches. The CDR3 loop reads CASSLELAGAFTDTQYF. The CDR3 coding sequence is TGTGCCAGCAGCTTAGAACTAGCGGGGGCCTTCACAGATACGCAGTATTTT. Variable domain in full (rest from reference TRBV7-2 and TRBJ2-3): GAGVSQSPSNKVTEKGKDVELRCDPISGHTALYWYRQSLGQGLEFLIYFQGNSAPDKSGLPSDRFSAERTGGSVSTLTIQRTQQEDSAVYLCASSLELAGAFTDTQYFGPGTRLTVL.

This clone was detected only a few times. The chain employs TRBV6-5 and TRBJ1-2, with TRBD1 as a possible D gene (5 bases). This CDR3 is 16 amino acids long. Germline V gives CDR1 MNHEY, CDR2 SVGAGI. With 0 bases removed from V and 0 bases from J, the gap between germline ends came to 11 bases. The CDR3 reads CASSYSMTDANYGYTF. The CDR3 nucleotides are TGTGCCAGCAGTTACTCGATGACAGACGCTAACTATGGCTACACCTTC.

This clone was observed once. J is TRBJ2-6 and V is TRBV12-5, with TRBD1 matching 8 bases. Germline values: CDR1 LGHNT, CDR2 FRNRAP. The CDR3 loop spans 19 amino acids. Unmatched junction bases numbered 15, after V lost 4 bases and J lost 4 bases. Here the CDR3 DNA reads TGTGCTAGTGGTTACGTAGGACAGGGACTTGCGAGGGGGGCCAACGTCCTGACTTTC. This codes for CASGYVGQGLARGANVLTF.

The V gene is TRBV19, the J gene TRBJ2-2, with D unclear. The CDR3 contains 15 residues. The germline V gene encodes CDR1 LNHDA and CDR2 SQIVND (reference sequence). V lost 0 bases and J 1 base, leaving 6 bases between the germline ends. The CDR3 loop is CASSIDPVNTGELFF. CDR3 sequence (DNA): TGTGCCAGTAGTATAGATCCCGTGAACACCGGGGAGCTGTTTTTT. Full variable domain (outside the CDR3, taken from reference TRBV19 and TRBJ2-2): DGGITQSPKYLFRKEGQNVTLSCEQNLNHDAMYWYRQDPGQGLRLIYYSQIVNDFQKGDIAEGYSVSREKKESFPLTVTSAQKNPTAFYLCASSIDPVNTGELFFGEGSRLTVL.

The genes are TRBV29-1 and TRBJ2-1; TRBD1 matches 8 bases. With 7 bases clipped from V and 6 bases from J, the junction kept 11 bases outside the gene matches. This CDR3 spans 14 amino acids. Germline-derived CDR1 and CDR2 are SQVTM and ANQGSEA. The CDR3 DNA reads as TGCAGCGGGAAGACAGGGGTATTAAGCAATGAGCAGTTCTTC. This codes for CSGKTGVLSNEQFF.

The gene calls are TRBV28 and TRBJ2-5, with TRBD1 matching over 7 bases. This CDR3 has 14 residues. Germline CDR1 and CDR2: MDHEN and SYDVKM. The V gene end was trimmed by 3 bases and the J gene end by 3 bases; junction bases not matched to a gene: 4. The CDR3 region is CASSFSGTEETQYF. In nucleotides, the CDR3 is TGTGCCAGCAGTTTCTCCGGGACAGAAGAGACCCAGTACTTC.

The V call is TRBV12-3 or TRBV12-4, the J call TRBJ2-7; D uncertain. V was trimmed by 10 bases and J by 2 bases, leaving 12 bases between them. This CDR3 is built from 12 residues. In DNA form, the CDR3 reads TGTGCCACAGCCGGGCCCACCTACGAGCAGTACTTC. Amino acids: CATAGPTYEQYF.

The table lists this clone with a few counts. The genes are TRBV3-1 (or the pseudogene TRBV3-2) and TRBJ2-7; D unclear. The CDR3 length is 14 residues. Germline V gene sequence: CDR1 LGHDT, CDR2 YNNKEL (reference sequence). Deletions cut 8 bases from V and 0 bases from J, with 14 bases between. CDR3 coding DNA: TGTGCCAGCCGGTTTTCTAGTGGCTCCTACGAGCAGTACTTC. Protein sequence: CASRFSSGSYEQYF.

The chain carries TRBV10-3 and TRBJ2-3; D may correspond to TRBD1 or TRBD2 (5 bases each). From germline, CDR1 is ENHRY and CDR2 SYGVKD. The CDR3 has 14 residues. Deletions cut 4 bases from V and 4 bases from J, with 12 bases between. CDR3 residues: CAISGSGTADTQYF. The CDR3 bases are TGTGCCATCAGTGGATCAGGGACGGCAGATACGCAGTATTTT.

V and J are TRBV19 and TRBJ1-1; maybe TRBD1 (5 bases). Germline V gene data show CDR1 as LNHDA and CDR2 as SQIVND (reference sequence). The CDR3 is made up of 14 amino acids. Trimming shortened V by 6 bases and J by 1 base, and 12 bases separated the two germline ends. As DNA, the CDR3 is TGTGCCAGTAGCAACAGGAGAACGAACACTGAAGCTTTCTTT. As protein: CASSNRRTNTEAFF.

This chain's CDR3 is CASSQEGAGGYTQYF. The CDR3 DNA reads as TGTGCCAGCAGCCAAGAGGGCGCGGGGGGTTATACGCAGTATTTT. The rearrangement uses TRBV3-1 (or the pseudogene TRBV3-2) and TRBJ2-3, with 8 bases identical to TRBD2. V dropped 0 bases and J dropped 7; count of bases not matched to a gene: 6. CDR3 length: 15 residues. Germline V gene lookup returns CDR1 LGHDT and CDR2 YNNKEL (reference sequence).